These 32 T cell receptor beta chains were all obtained from the same sample, sequenced in a study of pediatric ulcerative colitis. TCRdb's table, derived via immunoSEQ multiplex PCR, lists solely in-frame clones and lacks some. Of over 30,000 clones listed, roughly 77% were seen once; the top ten hold 0.85% to 1.3%. Rectal tissue came from one to two pinch biopsies taken at colonoscopy. Sequenced: gut tissue. The origin of the receptors is a boy aged 5-17 years with mild ulcerative colitis.

This clone showed up just once. This chain joins TRBV15 and TRBJ1-2; 7 nucleotides agree with TRBD1. This CDR3 region has 17 residues. Germline values: CDR1 LNHNV, CDR2 YYDKDF (reference sequence). J was trimmed by 2 bases and V by 0 bases; bases with no gene match: 9. The CDR3 loop is CATSREGTVGPNYGYTF. The CDR3 DNA follows: TGTGCCACCAGCAGAGAGGGGACAGTCGGGCCGAACTATGGCTACACCTTC.

This clone came up once. This same CDR3 is encoded by further DNA sequences in the sample. V usage is TRBV5-1 and J usage is TRBJ1-1; D gene ambiguous. Deletions cut 0 bases from V and 0 bases from J, with 9 bases between. The CDR3 extends over 15 amino acids. Germline V lookup: CDR1 SGHRS, CDR2 YFSETQ. The CDR3 region has the DNA TGCGCCAGCAGCTTGGCCGCAGGCGTGAACACTGAAGCTTTCTTT. Amino acid sequence: CASSLAAGVNTEAFF.

This clone was found once. The chain is built from TRBV5-6 and TRBJ2-5; 10 bases map to TRBD2. CDR1 and CDR2 (germline): SGHDT, YYEEEE. J gave up 3 bases and V 2 bases, and 1 base lay outside the gene matches. This CDR3 is 14 amino acids long. DNA of the CDR3: TGTGCCAGCAGCTTTCTAGCGGGGGAAGAGACCCAGTACTTC. The encoded protein is CASSFLAGEETQYF.

The V call is TRBV27, the J call TRBJ2-3; 9 nucleotides agree with TRBD1. The CDR3 extends over 14 amino acids. V lost 8 bases, J lost 6 bases, and 9 bases stayed unmatched. Looked up from germline, CDR1 is MNHEY and CDR2 is SMNVEV (reference sequence). For the CDR3, the DNA is TGTGCCAGCTCCAGGGACAGGGTACGGGATACGCAGTATTTT. It specifies CASSRDRVRDTQYF.

The chain has TRBV2 and TRBJ1-3; maybe TRBD1 (5 bases). The CDR3 covers 15 residues. The V and J ends lost 6 bases and 4 bases respectively, with 16 bases between them. CDR1 and CDR2 (germline): SNHLY, FYNNEI. CDR3 coding DNA: TGTGCCAGCAGGCCCGACAGTCCCTACGGAAACACCATATATTTT. It codes for CASRPDSPYGNTIYF.

V gene TRBV4-2 combines with J gene TRBJ2-1, with TRBD2 identical over 9 bases. There are 17 residues in the CDR3. The germline V gene encodes CDR1 LGHNA and CDR2 YNFKEQ. V gave up 0 bases and J gave up 9 bases; unmatched junction bases: 12. CDR3 in amino acids: CASSQDPMVAGATEQFF. In nucleotides, the CDR3 is TGTGCCAGCAGCCAAGATCCGATGGTAGCGGGGGCGACTGAGCAGTTCTTC.

The chain is built from TRBV5-1 and TRBJ1-1; tentatively, D is TRBD1 (6 bases). The germline V and J ends were trimmed by 5 bases and 3 bases, with 11 bases remaining between them. Germline CDR1 SGHRS, CDR2 YFSETQ. The CDR3 spans 13 residues. The CDR3 DNA follows: TGCGCCAGCAGACCACAGGGTTACACTGAAGCTTTCTTT. Its translation: CASRPQGYTEAFF.

This clone was picked up one time. The chain couples TRBV30 to TRBJ1-3; 9 nucleotides match TRBD1. Trimming removed 4 bases from V and 0 bases from J; junction bases left unmatched: 10. The CDR3 length is 17 residues. CDR1 is GTSNPN, CDR2 SVGIG, per germline (reference sequence). For the CDR3, the DNA is TGTGCCTGGACTTGGGACAGGGCGACTTTCTCTGGAAACACCATATATTTT. As protein: CAWTWDRATFSGNTIYF.

This chain links TRBV5-8 with TRBJ2-7; 9 bases line up with TRBD2. This CDR3 is 15 amino acids long. Germline loops: CDR1 SGHTS, CDR2 YDEGEE. With 9 bases clipped from V and 4 bases from J, the junction kept 14 bases outside the gene matches. CDR3 DNA sequence: TGTGCCACCAGTCGGTTTAGCGGGGGATTGTACGAGCAGTACTTC. Translating gives CATSRFSGGLYEQYF.

V and J are TRBV30 and TRBJ1-1, with 11 bases fitting TRBD1. Germline CDR1 reads GTSNPN; CDR2 reads SVGIG (reference sequence). The CDR3 spans 14 residues. J was trimmed by 1 base and V by 3 bases; bases with no gene match: 1. CDR3 loop: CAWSGTGGNTEAFF. Here the CDR3 DNA reads TGTGCCTGGAGCGGGACAGGGGGGAACACTGAAGCTTTCTTT.

The chain carries TRBV25-1 and TRBJ1-1; D is ambiguous. The V gene's germline CDR1 is MGHDK and CDR2 SYGVNS. CDR3 length: 13 residues. The V end was cut by 4 bases, the J end by 0 bases, with 6 bases between. The CDR3 DNA reads TGTGCCAGCAGTGTAGGCATGAACACTGAAGCTTTCTTT. The encoded protein is CASSVGMNTEAFF.

This chain joins TRBV5-8 and TRBJ2-5, with 8 bases fitting TRBD1. The CDR3 is 16 amino acids. In germline, CDR1 is SGHTS, CDR2 YDEGEE. V lost 0 bases to trimming and J lost 4 bases; unmatched junction nucleotides: 8. CDR3 sequence reads: CASSLAAGGGGETQYF. The CDR3 nucleotides are TGTGCCAGCAGCTTGGCGGCAGGGGGCGGAGGAGAGACCCAGTACTTC.

This clone was observed once. The chain carries TRBV7-2 and TRBJ1-1; D remains unclear. CDR3 length: 15 residues. The ends were cut back, 7 bases at V and 0 bases at J, with 15 bases in the middle. Germline V gene lookup returns CDR1 SGHTA and CDR2 FQGNSA. The CDR3 here is CASTLRPAMNTEAFF. For the CDR3, the DNA is TGTGCCAGCACCCTAAGACCGGCCATGAACACTGAAGCTTTCTTT.

J is TRBJ2-5 and V is TRBV7-3, with D tentatively TRBD2 (6 bases). Between the trimmed V and J ends, which lost 5 bases and 4 bases, there was a span of 14 bases. Looked up from germline, CDR1 is SGHTA and CDR2 is FQGTGA. CDR3 length: 14 amino acids. The CDR3 DNA sequence: TGTGCCAGCAGCCTCGGAGGGTGGGGAGAGACCCAGTACTTC. Its translation: CASSLGGWGETQYF. Together with reference TRBV7-3 and TRBJ2-5, the CDR3 gives the full variable domain: GAGVSQTPSNKVTEKGKYVELRCDPISGHTALYWYRQSLGQGPEFLIYFQGTGAADDSGLPNDRFFAVRPEGSVSTLKIQRTERGDSAVYLCASSLGGWGETQYFGPGTRLLVL.

In its sample, this clone was seen once. The chain recombines TRBV6-5 with TRBJ1-6; D is perhaps TRBD1 (5 bases). Germline lookup yields CDR1 MNHEY and CDR2 SVGAGI. V was shortened by 7 bases and J by 6 bases, with 16 bases between the two germline ends. The CDR3 spans 15 residues. CDR3 loop: CASKKQGLINSPLHF. The CDR3, as DNA: TGTGCCAGCAAAAAGCAGGGTCTAATTAATTCACCCCTCCACTTT.

V gene TRBV7-2 combines with J gene TRBJ2-7, with D unclear. The CDR3 extends over 15 amino acids. V dropped 3 bases and J dropped 0 bases, with 12 bases sitting between them. Looked up from germline, CDR1 is SGHTA and CDR2 is FQGNSA. The CDR3 here is CASSFTAYSSYEQYF. For the CDR3, the DNA is TGTGCCAGCAGCTTTACGGCATATAGCTCCTACGAGCAGTACTTC. The full variable domain, completed using reference TRBV7-2 and TRBJ2-7, is GAGVSQSPSNKVTEKGKDVELRCDPISGHTALYWYRQSLGQGLEFLIYFQGNSAPDKSGLPSDRFSAERTGGSVSTLTIQRTQQEDSAVYLCASSFTAYSSYEQYFGPGTRLTVT.

This chain joins TRBV7-9 and TRBJ1-1, with D possibly matching TRBD1 (6 bases). Germline V gives CDR1 SEHNR, CDR2 FQNEAQ (reference sequence). The CDR3 length is 14 residues. Trimming removed 1 base at V and 4 bases at J, with 10 bases between. Written as DNA, the CDR3 is TGTGCCAGCAGCTTAGTAGGGGGACCCACTGAAGCTTTCTTT. This gives the protein CASSLVGGPTEAFF. Using reference TRBV7-9 and TRBJ1-1 for the parts outside the CDR3, the full variable domain is DTGVSQNPRHKITKRGQNVTFRCDPISEHNRLYWYRQTLGQGPEFLTYFQNEAQLEKSRLLSDRFSAERPKGSFSTLEIQRTEQGDSAMYLCASSLVGGPTEAFFGQGTRLTVV.

The chain employs TRBV11-3 and TRBJ2-7; D perhaps matches TRBD1 (7 bases). V was cut by 5 bases and J by 3 bases, with 17 bases left in between. The CDR3 consists of 15 residues. Germline lookup yields CDR1 SGHNT and CDR2 YENEEA. CDR3 amino acids: CASSPGRGTVYEQYF. The CDR3 DNA sequence: TGTGCCAGCAGCCCGGGACGGGGGACAGTCTACGAGCAGTACTTC.

The chain employs TRBV7-2 and TRBJ2-3, with D perhaps matching TRBD2 (7 bases). CDR1 and CDR2 from the germline V gene are SGHTA and FQGNSA. The CDR3 consists of 16 residues. The V end was cut by 0 bases, the J end by 7 bases, with 17 bases between. CDR3 sequence (DNA): TGTGCCAGCAGCTTAGCGGTGCGGGGGCTGCAAAATACGCAGTATTTT. It specifies CASSLAVRGLQNTQYF.

The V call is TRBV11-2, the J call TRBJ1-2; no clear D. Looked up from germline, CDR1 is SGHAT and CDR2 is FQNNGV. The CDR3 totals 13 residues. Between the trimmed V and J ends, which lost 4 bases and 6 bases, there was a span of 12 bases. CDR3 bases: TGTGCCAGCAGCTCCAGGCAAAGCGATGGCTACACCTTC. It yields the protein CASSSRQSDGYTF.

The rearrangement links TRBV5-6 to TRBJ1-1, with D tentatively TRBD1 (5 bases). The V and J ends lost 2 bases and 7 bases respectively, with 18 bases between them. The CDR3 loop spans 15 amino acids. In germline, CDR1 is SGHDT, CDR2 YYEEEE. The CDR3 DNA is TGTGCCAGCAGCTTAATTGGTGGGACCCCCCTTGAAGCTTTCTTT. This gives the protein CASSLIGGTPLEAFF.

For the CDR3, the DNA is TGCGCCAGCAGCGGGGGGTTGAGGGTGGCTGGGGCCAACGTCCTGACTTTC. It specifies CASSGGLRVAGANVLTF. The rearrangement joins TRBV5-1 to TRBJ2-6, with D possibly matching TRBD2 (6 bases). The CDR3 is made up of 17 amino acids. The germline gives CDR1 SGHRS, CDR2 YFSETQ. Trimming removed 4 bases from V and 2 bases from J, with 16 bases in between.

The chain is built from TRBV19 and TRBJ2-3; 7 bases align to TRBD2. This CDR3 spans 16 amino acids. CDR1 is LNHDA and CDR2 is SQIVND in the germline V gene (reference sequence). Losses at the gene ends were 5 bases for V and 0 bases for J; bases not matched to a gene: 8. CDR3 bases: TGTGCCAGTAGTTTCCTTGCGGGGGAAAGCACAGATACGCAGTATTTT. Its protein product is CASSFLAGESTDTQYF.

The chain carries TRBV5-1 and TRBJ2-5; unclear D gene. Trimming removed 4 bases from V and 7 bases from J, with 8 bases in between. Germline-derived CDR1 and CDR2 are SGHRS and YFSETQ. The CDR3 is 11 residues long. The CDR3 loop is CASSGSWTQYF. In nucleotides, the CDR3 is TGCGCCAGCAGCGGCTCGTGGACCCAGTACTTC.

CDR3 amino acids: CASSWGGDKSNYGYTF. The CDR3 DNA reads TGTGCCAGCAGCTGGGGAGGGGACAAGAGTAACTATGGCTACACCTTC. The chain joins TRBV5-6 to TRBJ1-2; TRBD1 might be the D (6 bases). The CDR3 is 16 residues long. Germline CDR1 is SGHDT and CDR2 is YYEEEE. With 3 bases removed from V and 1 base from J, the gap between germline ends came to 16 bases.

The rearrangement links TRBV6-5 to TRBJ2-7, with TRBD1 matching 7 bases. Germline V gene sequence: CDR1 MNHEY, CDR2 SVGAGI. V dropped 0 bases and J dropped 2; count of bases not matched to a gene: 4. CDR3 length: 15 amino acids. CDR3 region: CASSYSRGKTYEQYF. The CDR3 bases are TGTGCCAGCAGTTACTCCAGGGGGAAGACCTACGAGCAGTACTTC.

This sequence joins TRBV4-1 and TRBJ2-3, with unresolved D. The V end was cut by 0 bases, the J end by 9 bases, with 7 bases between. Germline V gene lookup returns CDR1 MGHRA and CDR2 YSYEKL. This CDR3 region has 12 residues. The CDR3 here is CASSQDRWTQYF. The CDR3 nucleotides are TGCGCCAGCAGCCAAGATCGGTGGACGCAGTATTTT.

A few counts support this clone. This chain joins TRBV5-4 and TRBJ1-2; perhaps TRBD1 as D (5 bases). V dropped 2 bases and J dropped 9 bases, with 14 bases sitting between them. CDR1 is SGHNT, CDR2 YYREEE, per germline (reference sequence). CDR3 size: 13 residues. DNA for the CDR3: TGTGCCAGCAGCTTTGCGGGGGATAGGAGCTACACCTTC. It translates to CASSFAGDRSYTF.

The chain has TRBV29-1 and TRBJ1-5; D unresolved. CDR3 size: 14 residues. Germline CDR1 reads SQVTM; CDR2 reads ANQGSEA. Trimming removed 4 bases at V and 0 bases at J, with 10 bases between. The chain's CDR3 is CSVARDNSNQPQHF. The CDR3 coding sequence is TGCAGCGTTGCCCGGGATAATAGCAATCAGCCCCAGCATTTT.

The rearrangement joins TRBV5-1 to TRBJ1-1; D remains ambiguous. The germline V gene encodes CDR1 SGHRS and CDR2 YFSETQ. With 0 bases removed from V and 6 bases from J, the gap between germline ends came to 12 bases. This CDR3 has 14 amino acids. The CDR3 coding sequence is TGCGCCAGCAGCTTGGCATCAGGAGGCGCTGAAGCTTTCTTT. As protein: CASSLASGGAEAFF.

J is TRBJ2-1 and V is TRBV5-8, with no clear D. V was cut by 2 bases and J by 5 bases, with 8 bases left in between. CDR3 size: 13 residues. Germline V gene sequence: CDR1 SGHTS, CDR2 YDEGEE. The CDR3 loop reads CASSLTADNEQFF. CDR3 sequence (DNA): TGTGCCAGCAGCTTAACGGCTGACAATGAGCAGTTCTTC.

The CDR3: CASSVGHFYNSPLHF. CDR3 DNA sequence: TGTGCCAGCAGTGTGGGACACTTTTATAATTCACCCCTCCACTTT. The V gene is TRBV6-1, the J gene TRBJ1-6, with D possibly being TRBD1 (6 bases). The CDR3 runs to 15 residues. Trimming left V 4 bases short and J 4 bases short, with 11 bases between. The germline gives CDR1 MNHNS, CDR2 SASEGT.